This T cell receptor beta chain was identified in a study of regulatory T cells in long-lasting Graves disease. Germline V gives CDR1 SQVTM, CDR2 ANQGSEA. The CDR3 has 15 residues. Trimming cost V 1 base and J 4 bases, with 16 bases left between them. Time point defined: persistent/refractory GD, antithyroid drugs over 5 years with positive TRAb. The TCR library was prepared using RNA isolated from PBMCs. Arm-PCR with iRepertoire HTBI primers amplified the CDR3 regions for these TCR beta libraries. TCRdb fed the multiplex PCR reads into MiXCR, producing one record per CDR3 protein. The sample shows approximately 470,000 distinct CDR3 sequences, 20% to 25% of them seen only once.

This rearrangement joins TRBV29-1 to TRBJ1-1; unclear D gene. The clonotype originates from a female donor with Graves disease. The sample was peripheral blood mononuclear cells (PBMCs), taken when the disease was refractory, from a patient treated with antithyroid drugs. The CDR3 DNA reads TGCAGCGTTGAAGGGACTTTCATACCTTGCACTGAAGCTTTCTTT. Its translation is CSVEGTFIPCTEAFF.